This TCR beta chain is drawn from a study of blood T cell repertoires in COVID-19. TCRdb's table, derived via immunoSEQ multiplex PCR, lists solely in-frame clones and lacks some. Of approximately 220,000 clones in the sample, around 82% were seen once. This clone was counted a single time. Sequencing was performed on peripheral blood. This TCR was sampled from a woman aged 60-75 years with acute or convalescent COVID-19.

The CDR3 reads CASSQVPGQGENTEAFF. The CDR3 DNA sequence: TGTGCCAGCAGCCAAGTACCGGGACAGGGGGAGAACACTGAAGCTTTCTTT. The chain combines TRBV3-1 (or the pseudogene TRBV3-2) with TRBJ1-1, with 11 positions matching TRBD1. The CDR3 extends over 17 amino acids. Trimming removed 1 base from V and 1 base from J; junction bases left unmatched: 5. Germline values: CDR1 LGHDT, CDR2 YNNKEL (reference sequence).